This T cell receptor beta chain was captured in a study of T cells in localized non-small cell lung cancer. On this clone itself: Its target is not known.

Libraries were prepared by immunoSEQ multiplex PCR; TCRdb keeps only in-frame clonotypes and omits some of them. Of approximately 29,000 clones in the sample, about four fifths were seen once. General study points: For the top 100 tumor clones, a median about 60 also appeared in adjacent lung. Since sequencing was restricted to only one region of the tumor, intratumor heterogeneity remains a possibility.

Trimming cost V 4 bases and J 0 bases, with 10 bases left between them. The CDR3 spans 16 residues. Germline CDR1 and CDR2: LNHDA and SQIVND (reference sequence). This specimen consisted of peripheral blood mononuclear cells, obtained before any cancer treatment. The source is a man aged 35-69 years with stage III lung adenocarcinoma. This chain connects TRBV19 to TRBJ2-6; a weak D match, TRBD1 (5 bases). CDR3 nucleotides: TGTGCCAGTAGTAGGCAGGGCGGCTCTGGGGCCAACGTCCTGACTTTC. Translated: CASSRQGGSGANVLTF.